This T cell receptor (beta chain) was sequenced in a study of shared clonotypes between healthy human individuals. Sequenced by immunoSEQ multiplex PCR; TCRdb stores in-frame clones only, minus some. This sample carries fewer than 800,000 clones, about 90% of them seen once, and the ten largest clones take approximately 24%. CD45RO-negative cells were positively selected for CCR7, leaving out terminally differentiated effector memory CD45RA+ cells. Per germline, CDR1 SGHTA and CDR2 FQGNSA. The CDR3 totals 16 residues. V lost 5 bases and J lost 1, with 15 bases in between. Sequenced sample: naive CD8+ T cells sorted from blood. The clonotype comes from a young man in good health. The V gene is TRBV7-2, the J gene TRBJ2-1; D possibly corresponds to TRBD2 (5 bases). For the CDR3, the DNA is TGTGCCAGCAGCAGCCACACTAGTTCATCCTACAATGAGCAGTTCTTC. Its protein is CASSSHTSSSYNEQFF.